One and the same sample provided the 10 T cell receptor beta chains below, sequenced in a study of blood T cell repertoires in COVID-19. The assay was immunoSEQ multiplex PCR, and TCRdb's table has in-frame clones only and misses some. The table records approximately 97,000 clones, approximately 84% of them present only once. The sample consisted of peripheral blood. These TCRs come from a man aged 55 to 70 with acute or convalescent COVID-19.

This chain links TRBV3-1 (or the pseudogene TRBV3-2) with TRBJ2-7, with a tentative D call TRBD2 (5 bases). Germline CDR1 LGHDT, CDR2 YNNKEL (reference sequence). V lost 0 bases and J 3 bases, leaving 12 bases between the germline ends. The CDR3 is 15 residues long. For the CDR3, the DNA is TGTGCCAGCAGCCAAGATCGGAGGCAGGTCTACGAGCAGTACTTC. This gives the protein CASSQDRRQVYEQYF.

This sequence joins TRBV25-1 and TRBJ2-7; D gene ambiguous. V shed 1 base and J shed 0 bases, with 7 bases lying between them. The CDR3 spans 14 residues. Germline lookup yields CDR1 MGHDK and CDR2 SYGVNS. CDR3 region: CASSEWAHSYEQYF. DNA of the CDR3: TGTGCCAGCAGTGAATGGGCCCACTCCTACGAGCAGTACTTC.

The chain employs TRBV10-3 and TRBJ2-6; 9 bases fit TRBD1. The CDR3 extends over 16 amino acids. V was clipped by 6 bases and J by 0 bases; unmatched bases: 3. Germline CDR1 reads ENHRY; CDR2 reads SYGVKD. CDR3 in DNA: TGTGCCATCAGCCGGGACAGGGTCTCTGGGGCCAACGTCCTGACTTTC. Its protein is CAISRDRVSGANVLTF.

The chain combines TRBV6-6 with TRBJ1-2, with 7 bases matching TRBD1. The germline V gene has CDR1 MNHNY and CDR2 SVGAGI (reference sequence). The CDR3 is made up of 13 amino acids. V shed 2 bases, J shed 4 bases, and the junction held 1 base outside the gene matches. The CDR3 region is CASSYGDSYGYTF. The CDR3 DNA is TGTGCCAGCAGTTACGGGGACAGCTATGGCTACACCTTC.

The chain combines TRBV5-5 with TRBJ2-1; 8 positions match TRBD2. J gave up 8 bases and V 0 bases, and 7 bases lay outside the gene matches. There are 15 residues in the CDR3. Germline loops: CDR1 SGHKS, CDR2 YYEKEE (reference sequence). The CDR3 spells CASSLDGGAFDEQFF. The CDR3 DNA reads as TGTGCCAGCAGCTTGGACGGGGGGGCGTTCGATGAGCAGTTCTTC.

This chain links TRBV9 with TRBJ2-1; 7 bases are shared with TRBD1. CDR1 SGDLS and CDR2 YYNGEE come from the germline V gene. V trimming: 3 bases; J trimming: 5 bases; junction bases outside the gene matches: 8. The CDR3 loop spans 15 amino acids. The chain's CDR3 is CASSARRQGNNEQFF. CDR3 sequence (DNA): TGTGCCAGCAGCGCCCGACGACAGGGAAACAATGAGCAGTTCTTC.

The rearrangement uses TRBV7-9 and TRBJ1-1; D remains ambiguous. The germline V gene encodes CDR1 SEHNR and CDR2 FQNEAQ (reference sequence). The V and J ends lost 5 bases and 6 bases respectively, with 13 bases between them. This CDR3 has 13 amino acids. CDR3 DNA: TGTGCCAGCAGCCTGCCGGGAGCCCCTGAAGCTTTCTTT. Its translation: CASSLPGAPEAFF.

This clone was seen a handful of times. The chain recombines TRBV19 with TRBJ1-6; D is ambiguous. Looked up from germline, CDR1 is LNHDA and CDR2 is SQIVND (reference sequence). The CDR3 totals 13 residues. V lost 5 bases and J lost 7, with 9 bases in between. The CDR3 here is CASSVTGNSPLHF. CDR3 nucleotide sequence: TGTGCCAGTAGTGTAACGGGAAATTCACCCCTCCACTTT.

This chain joins TRBV29-1 and TRBJ2-3; no firm D call. V was pared by 3 bases and J by 1 base, with 5 bases between. The CDR3 contains 12 residues. Germline CDR1 and CDR2: SQVTM and ANQGSEA. The chain's CDR3 is CSVDSGTDTQYF. CDR3 bases: TGCAGCGTTGATTCCGGCACAGATACGCAGTATTTT.

V gene TRBV5-1 combines with J gene TRBJ2-6; 12 nucleotides line up with TRBD1. The V gene's germline CDR1 is SGHRS and CDR2 YFSETQ. CDR3 size: 20 residues. The V gene end was trimmed by 0 bases and the J gene end by 0 bases; junction bases not matched to a gene: 7. DNA of the CDR3: TGCGCCAGCAGCTTGGCCCCGGGACAGGGGGCAGGCTCTGGGGCCAACGTCCTGACTTTC. This translates into CASSLAPGQGAGSGANVLTF. The full variable domain, rest sourced from reference TRBV5-1 and TRBJ2-6, is KAGVTQTPRYLIKTRGQQVTLSCSPISGHRSVSWYQQTPGQGLQFLFEYFSETQRNKGNFPGRFSGRQFSNSRSEMNVSTLELGDSALYLCASSLAPGQGAGSGANVLTFGAGSRLTVL.